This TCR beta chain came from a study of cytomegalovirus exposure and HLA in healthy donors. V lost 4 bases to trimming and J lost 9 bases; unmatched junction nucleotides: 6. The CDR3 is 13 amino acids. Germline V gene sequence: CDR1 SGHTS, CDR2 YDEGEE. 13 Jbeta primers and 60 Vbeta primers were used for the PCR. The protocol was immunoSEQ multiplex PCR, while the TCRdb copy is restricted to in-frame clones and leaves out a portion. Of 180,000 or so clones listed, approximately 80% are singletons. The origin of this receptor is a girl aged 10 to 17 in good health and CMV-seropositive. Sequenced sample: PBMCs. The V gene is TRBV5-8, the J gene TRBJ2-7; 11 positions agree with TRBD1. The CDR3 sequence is CASSIGQGAVQYF. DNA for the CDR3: TGTGCCAGCAGCATAGGACAGGGGGCTGTGCAGTACTTC.